This TCR beta chain was captured by sequencing in a study of cytomegalovirus exposure and HLA in healthy donors. Overall study: The early release's HLA-typed donors yielded roughly 85 million unique TCRs. General study findings and limits: Later work found most CMV-associated TCR beta chains apparently HLA-restricted.

Primers: 60 Vbeta forward and 13 Jbeta reverse. Assay used: immunoSEQ multiplex PCR; TCRdb lists only in-frame clones, some missing. There are 100,000 or so clones in the sample; under 85% occur only once, and 1% to 1.5% lies in the top ten. The CDR3 has 14 amino acids. Germline-derived CDR1 and CDR2 are SEHNR and FQNEAQ (reference sequence). Trimming stripped 3 bases from V and 3 bases from J, with 12 bases between. Notes on this clone: Its antigen is undetermined.

Donors were ostensibly healthy at sampling, although undocumented immune exposures were probable. The V and J genes are TRBV7-9 and TRBJ2-7, with a tentative D call TRBD2 (6 bases). Sequenced input: PBMCs. The TCR originated in a man aged 35 to 55 in good health and CMV-seronegative. DNA of the CDR3: TGTGCCAGCAGCTTGGGCGGGGCCCTCTACGAGCAGTACTTC. This gives the protein CASSLGGALYEQYF.